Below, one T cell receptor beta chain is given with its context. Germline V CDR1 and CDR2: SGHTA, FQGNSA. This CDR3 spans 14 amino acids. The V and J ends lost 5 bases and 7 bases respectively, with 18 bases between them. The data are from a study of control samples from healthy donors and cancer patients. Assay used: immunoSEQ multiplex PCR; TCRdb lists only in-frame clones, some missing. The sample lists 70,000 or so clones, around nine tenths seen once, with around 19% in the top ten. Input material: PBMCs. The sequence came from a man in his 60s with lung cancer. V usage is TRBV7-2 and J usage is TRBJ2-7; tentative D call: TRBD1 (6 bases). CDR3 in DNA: TGTGCCAGCAGCAGCTTAATGGACAGCCTAGAGCAGTACTTC. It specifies CASSSLMDSLEQYF.